Given below is one T cell receptor beta chain in context. The data were taken from a study of CD8 T cells in Susac syndrome. Reverse transcription of roughly 0.45 to 1 ug RNA was performed with random hexamers. One entry per CDR3 protein results from TCRdb running MiXCR on the immunoSEQ multiplex PCR reads. Among 200,000 to 250,000 distinct CDR3 sequences listed, about 94% were seen once. CDR3 size: 12 residues. The germline V gene has CDR1 MNHEY and CDR2 SVGEGT. Trimming removed 9 bases from V and 9 bases from J, with 15 bases in between. The TCR comes from a human donor with multiple sclerosis. Sequencing was done on a sample of CD8+ T cells from PBMCs. The chain uses TRBV6-2 or TRBV6-3 and TRBJ2-1, with a tentative D call TRBD2 (5 bases). CDR3 loop: CASGPLSGEQFF. In DNA form, the CDR3 reads TGTGCCAGTGGTCCATTGAGCGGTGAGCAGTTCTTC.